These 11 T cell receptor beta chains were sequenced from one sample in a study of T cell changes during pregnancy in multiple sclerosis (dated by TCRdb to about 2019). Libraries were built with the immunoSEQ multiplex PCR assay. As stored in TCRdb, this immuneACCESS dataset retains in-frame rearrangements with V and J assigned. A fraction of the clones does not appear; measured against another copy, unresolved V genes explain less than half of the discrepancy, and the remainder lacks a known reason. The sample table holds approximately 44,000 clones, of which less than 90% were seen once. Around 0.6% of the sample belongs to the ten largest clones. The sample was CD4+ T cells from peripheral blood mononuclear cells, taken in the first trimester of pregnancy. All receptors derive from a female donor with multiple sclerosis, enrolled in a pregnancy study.

The V and J genes are TRBV5-1 and TRBJ2-2, with D perhaps TRBD2 (5 bases). The CDR3 loop spans 17 amino acids. Trimming took off 0 bases at V and 0 bases at J, with 12 bases between the two ends. Germline V lookup: CDR1 SGHRS, CDR2 YFSETQ. The CDR3 region has the DNA TGCGCCAGCAGCTTGGATTCAATGGGAGCGAACACCGGGGAGCTGTTTTTT. As protein: CASSLDSMGANTGELFF.

The chain is built from TRBV10-3 and TRBJ2-1; perhaps TRBD2 as D (6 bases). V was cut by 3 bases and J by 4 bases, with 13 bases left in between. Per the germline V gene, CDR1 is ENHRY and CDR2 is SYGVKD. The CDR3 is 15 residues long. The CDR3 here is CAISDAGLGYNEQFF. CDR3 bases: TGTGCCATCAGTGACGCGGGATTGGGATACAATGAGCAGTTCTTC.

This rearrangement joins TRBV27 to TRBJ2-7; the match to TRBD2 covers 10 bases. The CDR3 length is 15 residues. Trimming took 5 bases from V and 4 from J; bases not matched to a gene: 8. CDR1 is MNHEY, CDR2 SMNVEV, per germline (reference sequence). The CDR3 here is CASSPSAGGLYEQYF. CDR3 nucleotide sequence: TGTGCCAGCAGTCCCTCAGCGGGAGGGTTGTACGAGCAGTACTTC.

This CDR3 is CAWEGHRASEQYF. CDR3 in DNA: TGTGCCTGGGAGGGTCACAGGGCTTCCGAGCAGTACTTC. The rearrangement joins TRBV30 to TRBJ2-7, with D perhaps TRBD1 (6 bases). Germline V gene data show CDR1 as GTSNPN and CDR2 as SVGIG (reference sequence). Trimming shortened V by 5 bases and J by 6 bases, and 17 bases separated the two germline ends. The CDR3 is 13 amino acids.

The chain combines TRBV5-1 with TRBJ1-3; the D is unclear. Trimming removed 0 bases at V and 1 base at J, with 11 bases between. This CDR3 region has 16 residues. Germline assignment: CDR1 SGHRS and CDR2 YFSETQ. CDR3 sequence reads: CASSLGLIASGNTIYF. Here the CDR3 DNA reads TGCGCCAGCAGCTTGGGACTGATTGCGTCTGGAAACACCATATATTTT.

The V and J genes are TRBV10-3 and TRBJ2-7; TRBD2 matches 7 bases. Germline V CDR1 and CDR2: ENHRY, SYGVKD. V lost 0 bases, J lost 6 bases, and 11 bases stayed unmatched. The CDR3 is 16 amino acids. The CDR3 loop is CAISESGRERTTEQYF. The CDR3 DNA sequence: TGTGCCATCAGTGAGTCAGGGCGGGAGCGCACTACCGAGCAGTACTTC.

V is TRBV6-1 and J is TRBJ1-4, with a weak D call TRBD1 (6 bases). V lost 6 bases, J lost 4 bases, and 9 bases lay in between. The CDR3 has 13 amino acids. Germline values: CDR1 MNHNS, CDR2 SASEGT. The CDR3 DNA follows: TGTGCCAGCAGACGGGACAATAATGAAAAACTGTTTTTT. Amino acid sequence: CASRRDNNEKLFF.

V is TRBV4-2 and J is TRBJ2-7; 13 bases are a match to TRBD2. Germline CDR1 LGHNA, CDR2 YNFKEQ. V was clipped by 1 base and J by 3 bases; unmatched bases: 3. The CDR3 runs to 16 residues. Here the CDR3 reads CASSQGTSGSGYEQYF. In DNA form, the CDR3 reads TGTGCCAGCAGCCAAGGGACTAGCGGGAGTGGCTACGAGCAGTACTTC.

This chain joins TRBV29-1 and TRBJ2-3; 12 nucleotides match TRBD2. Germline V lookup: CDR1 SQVTM, CDR2 ANQGSEA. This CDR3 has 16 amino acids. J was trimmed by 5 bases and V by 7 bases; bases with no gene match: 13. CDR3 coding DNA: TGCAGCGCTCGAGCATCACCGACTAGCGGGAGAGATACGCAGTATTTT. Protein: CSARASPTSGRDTQYF.

V gene TRBV5-1 combines with J gene TRBJ2-3, with 12 bases aligning to TRBD2. Germline V gene data show CDR1 as SGHRS and CDR2 as YFSETQ. The CDR3 has 15 residues. V lost 4 bases to trimming and J lost 4 bases; unmatched junction nucleotides: 4. CDR3 bases: TGCGCCAGCAGCGGCGGGACTAGCGGGTCAGATACGCAGTATTTT. It is translated as CASSGGTSGSDTQYF.

This clone has only one observation. The chain couples TRBV29-1 to TRBJ2-6; D gene unclear. CDR1 is SQVTM, CDR2 ANQGSEA, per germline. V gave up 4 bases and J gave up 0 bases, with 13 bases separating them. CDR3 size: 16 residues. The chain's CDR3 is CSVATDVNSGANVLTF. The CDR3 bases are TGCAGCGTTGCGACTGACGTTAACTCTGGGGCCAACGTCCTGACTTTC. The full variable domain, completed using reference TRBV29-1 and TRBJ2-6, is SAVISQKPSRDICQRGTSLTIQCQVDSQVTMMFWYRQQPGQSLTLIATANQGSEATYESGFVIDKFPISRPNLTFSTLTVSNMSPEDSSIYLCSVATDVNSGANVLTFGAGSRLTVL.